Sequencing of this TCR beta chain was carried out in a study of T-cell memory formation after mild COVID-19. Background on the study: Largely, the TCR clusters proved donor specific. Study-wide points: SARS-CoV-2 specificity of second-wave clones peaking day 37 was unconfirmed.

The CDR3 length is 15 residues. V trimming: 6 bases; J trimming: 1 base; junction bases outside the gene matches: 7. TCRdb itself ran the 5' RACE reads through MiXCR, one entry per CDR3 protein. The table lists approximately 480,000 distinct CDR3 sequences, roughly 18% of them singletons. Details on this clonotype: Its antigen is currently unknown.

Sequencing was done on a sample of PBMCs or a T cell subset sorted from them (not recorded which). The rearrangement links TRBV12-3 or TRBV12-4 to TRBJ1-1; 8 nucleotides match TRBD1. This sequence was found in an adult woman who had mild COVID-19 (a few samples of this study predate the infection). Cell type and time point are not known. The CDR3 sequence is CASRRSDRANTEAFF. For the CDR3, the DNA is TGTGCCAGCAGACGCTCGGACAGGGCGAACACTGAAGCTTTCTTT.